This T cell receptor (beta chain) was sequenced for a study of post-analysis software for immune sequencing data. Study details: Relapsing-remitting, secondary progressive and progressive-relapsing multiple sclerosis courses were included. Notes on the study in general: Patients showed TRBV5-6, TRBV5-1 and TRBV20-1 among a handful of TRBV segments more frequent than in controls. Controls significantly exceeded multiple sclerosis patients in normalized Chao1 diversity.

The CDR3 has 14 residues. Germline-derived CDR1 and CDR2 are SEHNR and FQNEAQ (reference sequence). V lost 5 bases to trimming and J lost 1 base, with 10 bases between them. TCR beta libraries were prepared from cDNA with unique molecular identifiers. Once roughly 0.9 to 10 million T cells were used, 400,000 to 550,000 cDNA molecules resulted. Each CDR3 protein gets one entry after TCRdb re-called the PCR reads with MiXCR. This sample has around 500,000 distinct CDR3 sequences, with around a third found just once. This clonotype was picked up one time. Its target is unknown. This TCR was sampled from a girl aged 2 to 17 with multiple sclerosis. The sequenced sample was blood. The chain recombines TRBV7-9 with TRBJ2-3, with D possibly matching TRBD2 (6 bases). CDR3 sequence (DNA): TGTGCCAGCAGCGTAGGGGAGGGCACAGATACGCAGTATTTT. Translation: CASSVGEGTDTQYF.